This T cell receptor (beta chain) was sequenced for a study of T cell responses to AZD1222 COVID-19 vaccine. Study as a whole: The analysis combined second doses at about 4 or about 12 weeks. Study results and limitations: Donors were mostly white British, more females; clonal diversity possibly underestimated.

Sequencing was performed with immunoSEQ multiplex PCR; in TCRdb, only in-frame clones are kept and a portion is missing. The sample comprises about 120,000 clones, approximately 87% of which are singletons, and roughly 12% rests with the top ten. This clone was recorded once. Its specificity is unknown. This specimen consisted of peripheral blood, obtained on day 0 of AZD1222 vaccination. The sequence was collected from an adult in good health.

CDR3 in amino acids: CASSLRSTGELFF. CDR3 nucleotide sequence: TGTGCCAGCAGCTTAAGGAGCACCGGGGAGCTGTTTTTT. The chain has TRBV7-3 and TRBJ2-2; no clear D. Germline CDR1 is SGHTA and CDR2 is FQGTGA. This CDR3 region has 13 residues. Trimming removed 1 base at V and 4 bases at J, with 4 bases between.